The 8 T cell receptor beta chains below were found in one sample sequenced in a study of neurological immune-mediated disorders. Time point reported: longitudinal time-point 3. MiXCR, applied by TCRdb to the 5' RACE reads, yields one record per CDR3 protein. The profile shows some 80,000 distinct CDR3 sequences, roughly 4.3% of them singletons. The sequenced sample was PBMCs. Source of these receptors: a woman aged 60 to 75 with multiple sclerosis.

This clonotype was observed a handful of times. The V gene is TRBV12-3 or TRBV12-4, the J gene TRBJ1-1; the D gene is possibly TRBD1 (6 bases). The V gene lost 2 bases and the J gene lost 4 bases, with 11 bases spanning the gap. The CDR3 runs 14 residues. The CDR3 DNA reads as TGTGCCAGCAGTTTAACAGGGCGCGTCACTGAAGCTTTCTTT. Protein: CASSLTGRVTEAFF.

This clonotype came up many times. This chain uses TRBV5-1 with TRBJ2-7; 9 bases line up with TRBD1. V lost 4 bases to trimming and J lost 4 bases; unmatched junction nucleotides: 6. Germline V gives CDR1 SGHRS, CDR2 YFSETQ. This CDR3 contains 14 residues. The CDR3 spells CASSLRDRAYEQYF. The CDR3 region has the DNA TGCGCCAGCAGCCTCCGGGACAGGGCGTACGAGCAGTACTTC.

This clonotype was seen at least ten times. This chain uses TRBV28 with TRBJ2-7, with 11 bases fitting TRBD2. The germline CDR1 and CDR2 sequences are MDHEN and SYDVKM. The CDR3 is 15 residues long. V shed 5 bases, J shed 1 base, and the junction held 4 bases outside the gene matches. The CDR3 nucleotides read TGTGCCAGCAGTCCTAGCGGGGGGAGGTCCTACGAGCAGTACTTC. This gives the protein CASSPSGGRSYEQYF.

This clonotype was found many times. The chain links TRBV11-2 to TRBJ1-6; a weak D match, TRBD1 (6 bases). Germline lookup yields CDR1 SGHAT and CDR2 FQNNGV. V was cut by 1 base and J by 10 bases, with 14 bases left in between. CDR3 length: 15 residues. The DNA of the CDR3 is TGTGCCAGCAGCTTAGGGCACAGGGACGTGTCACCCCTCCACTTT. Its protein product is CASSLGHRDVSPLHF.

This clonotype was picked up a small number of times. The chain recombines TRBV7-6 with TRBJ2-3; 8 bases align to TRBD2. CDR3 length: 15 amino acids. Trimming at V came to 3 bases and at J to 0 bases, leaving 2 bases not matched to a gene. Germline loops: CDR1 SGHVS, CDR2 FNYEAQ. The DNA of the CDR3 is TGTGCCAGCAGCTTCGGCGGGGGGAGCACAGATACGCAGTATTTT. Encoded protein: CASSFGGGSTDTQYF.

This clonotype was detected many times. CDR3 sequence reads: CASSQGGTSTDTQYF. Here the CDR3 DNA reads TGTGCCAGCAGCCAAGGGGGAACTAGCACAGATACGCAGTATTTT. The chain joins TRBV4-2 to TRBJ2-3, with D hard to call. Germline values: CDR1 LGHNA, CDR2 YNFKEQ. This CDR3 has 15 residues. Between the trimmed V and J ends, which lost 1 base and 0 bases, there was a span of 8 bases.

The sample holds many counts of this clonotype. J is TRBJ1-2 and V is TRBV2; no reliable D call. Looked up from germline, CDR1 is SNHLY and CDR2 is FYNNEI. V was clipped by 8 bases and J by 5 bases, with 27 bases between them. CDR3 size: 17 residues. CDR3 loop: CASASDNTGTMGYGYTF. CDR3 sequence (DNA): TGTGCCAGCGCCTCCGACAATACCGGAACTATGGGATATGGCTACACCTTC.

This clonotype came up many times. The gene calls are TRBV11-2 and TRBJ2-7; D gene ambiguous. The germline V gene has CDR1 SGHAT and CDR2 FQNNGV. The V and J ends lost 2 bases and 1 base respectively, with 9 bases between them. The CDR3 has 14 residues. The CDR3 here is CASSLLMGSYEQYF. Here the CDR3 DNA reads TGTGCCAGCAGCTTATTAATGGGGTCCTACGAGCAGTACTTC.